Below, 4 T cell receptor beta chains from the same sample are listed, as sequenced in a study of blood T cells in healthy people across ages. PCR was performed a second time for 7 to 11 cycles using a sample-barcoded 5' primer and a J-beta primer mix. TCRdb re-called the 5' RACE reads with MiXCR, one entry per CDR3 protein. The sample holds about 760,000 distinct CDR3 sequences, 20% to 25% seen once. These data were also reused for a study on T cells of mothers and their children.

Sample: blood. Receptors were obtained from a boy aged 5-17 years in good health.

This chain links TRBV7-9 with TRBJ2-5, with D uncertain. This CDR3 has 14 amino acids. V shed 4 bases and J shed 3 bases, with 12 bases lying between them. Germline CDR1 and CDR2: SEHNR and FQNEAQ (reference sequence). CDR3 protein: CASSSRDHEETQYF. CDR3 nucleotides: TGTGCCAGCAGCTCAAGGGATCACGAAGAGACCCAGTACTTC.

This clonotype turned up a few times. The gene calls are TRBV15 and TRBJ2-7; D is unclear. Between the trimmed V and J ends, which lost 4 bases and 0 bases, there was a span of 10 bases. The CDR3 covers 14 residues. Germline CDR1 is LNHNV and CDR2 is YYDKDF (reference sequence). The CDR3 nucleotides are TGTGCCACCAGCAAGGACCTCGTCTCCTACGAGCAGTACTTC. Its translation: CATSKDLVSYEQYF.

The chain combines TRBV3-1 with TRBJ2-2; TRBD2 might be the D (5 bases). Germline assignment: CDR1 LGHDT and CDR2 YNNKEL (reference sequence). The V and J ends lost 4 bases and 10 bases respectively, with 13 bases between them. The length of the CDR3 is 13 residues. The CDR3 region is CASSLRAGPELFF. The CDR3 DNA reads TGTGCCAGCAGCCTCCGCGCGGGCCCGGAGCTGTTTTTT.

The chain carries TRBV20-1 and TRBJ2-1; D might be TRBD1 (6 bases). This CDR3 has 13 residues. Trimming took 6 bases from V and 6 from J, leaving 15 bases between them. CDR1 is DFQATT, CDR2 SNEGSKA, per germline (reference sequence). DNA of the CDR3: TGCAGTGCGTCACCCGACAGGCCCAATGAGCAGTTCTTC. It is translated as CSASPDRPNEQFF.